Below, one T cell receptor beta chain is given with its context. Its specificity is unknown. The same CDR3 arises from other DNA sequences in this sample as well. This CDR3 is built from 12 residues. The V and J ends lost 6 bases and 4 bases respectively, with 10 bases between them. CDR1 and CDR2 from the germline V gene are MDHEN and SYDVKM. The data stem from a study of cytomegalovirus exposure and HLA in healthy donors. Researchers ran the PCR with 60 Vbeta and 13 Jbeta primers. Assay used: immunoSEQ multiplex PCR; TCRdb lists only in-frame clones, some missing. The sample yields 140,000 or so clones, roughly 80% seen once. Study-wide points: Reportedly, a later analysis found an Asian-associated ancestry cluster had fewer N-insertions than the roughly 700-donor mean.

Material for sequencing was PBMCs. The TCR was taken from a female donor in good health and CMV-seronegative. V gene TRBV28 combines with J gene TRBJ2-7, with D perhaps matching TRBD2 (6 bases). This CDR3 reads CASSLGRYEQYF. CDR3 DNA: TGTGCCAGCAGCTTAGGGAGGTACGAGCAGTACTTC.